This T cell receptor beta chain is drawn from a study of blood T cells in healthy people across ages. The germline V gene has CDR1 MNHEY and CDR2 SMNVEV (reference sequence). V lost 2 bases to trimming and J lost 2 bases, with 13 bases between them. This CDR3 contains 15 residues. In its sample, this clonotype was seen many times. A second roughly 6 to 11 cycle PCR used barcoded and J-beta primers. From the 5' RACE reads, TCRdb called clonotypes with MiXCR, one entry per CDR3 protein. The sample has about 670,000 distinct CDR3 sequences; over 40% are singletons. Source material: blood. The chain joins TRBV27 to TRBJ2-7; tentatively, D is TRBD2 (5 bases). The receptor was isolated from a woman aged 80 or over in good health. The CDR3 nucleotides read TGTGCCAGCAGTTTAAGCACGGGAATAACCTACGAGCAGTACTTC. Translation gives CASSLSTGITYEQYF.